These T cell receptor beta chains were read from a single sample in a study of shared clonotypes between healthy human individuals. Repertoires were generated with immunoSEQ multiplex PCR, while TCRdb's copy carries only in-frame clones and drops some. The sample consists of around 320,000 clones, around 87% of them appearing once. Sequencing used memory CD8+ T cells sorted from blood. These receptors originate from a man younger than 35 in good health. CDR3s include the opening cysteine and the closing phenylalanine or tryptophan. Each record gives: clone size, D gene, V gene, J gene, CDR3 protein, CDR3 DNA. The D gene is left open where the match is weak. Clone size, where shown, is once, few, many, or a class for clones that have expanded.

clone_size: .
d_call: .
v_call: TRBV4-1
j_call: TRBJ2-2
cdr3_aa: CASSPRAGANTGELFF
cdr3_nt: TGCGCCAGCAGCCCCCGGGCAGGGGCGAACACCGGGGAGCTGTTTTTT

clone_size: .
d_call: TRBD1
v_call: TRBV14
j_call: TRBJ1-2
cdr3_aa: CASSQDPGQFYGYTF
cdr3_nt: TGTGCCAGCAGCCAAGATCCGGGACAGTTTTATGGCTACACCTTC

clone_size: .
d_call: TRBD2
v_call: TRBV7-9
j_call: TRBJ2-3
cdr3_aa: CASSSEGLAGSSTDTQYF
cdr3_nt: TGTGCCAGCAGCAGCGAGGGACTAGCGGGGTCTAGCACAGATACGCAGTATTTT

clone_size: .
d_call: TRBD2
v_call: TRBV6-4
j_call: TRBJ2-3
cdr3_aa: CASSALAGEADTQYF
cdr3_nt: TGTGCCAGCAGTGCTCTAGCGGGGGAGGCAGATACGCAGTATTTT

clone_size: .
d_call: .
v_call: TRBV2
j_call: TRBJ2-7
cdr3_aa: CASKTFNEQYF
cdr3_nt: TGTGCCAGCAAGACATTCAACGAGCAGTACTTC

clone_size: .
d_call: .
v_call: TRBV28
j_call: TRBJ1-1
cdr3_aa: CASSLFLGEAFF
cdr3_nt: TGTGCCAGCAGCCTTTTTCTGGGTGAAGCTTTCTTT

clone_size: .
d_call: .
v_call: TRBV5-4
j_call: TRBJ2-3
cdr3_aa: CASSLRDLGTDTQYF
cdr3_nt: TGTGCCAGCAGCTTACGGGACCTGGGAACAGATACGCAGTATTTT

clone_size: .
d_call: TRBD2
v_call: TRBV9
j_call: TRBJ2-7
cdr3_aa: CASSVYGLAGYEQYF
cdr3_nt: TGTGCCAGCAGCGTGTATGGTCTAGCGGGCTACGAGCAGTACTTC

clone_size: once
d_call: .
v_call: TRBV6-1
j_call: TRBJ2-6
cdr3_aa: CASSEAVPGANVLTF
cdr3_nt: TGTGCCAGCAGTGAGGCGGTTCCTGGGGCCAACGTCCTGACTTTC

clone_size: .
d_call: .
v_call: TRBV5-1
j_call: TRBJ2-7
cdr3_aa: CASSLTGFYEQYF
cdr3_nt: TGCGCCAGCAGCTTGACAGGGTTCTACGAGCAGTACTTC

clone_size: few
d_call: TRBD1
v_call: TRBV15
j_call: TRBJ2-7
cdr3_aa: CATSSPTSPGQGDHEQYF
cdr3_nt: TGTGCCACCAGCAGCCCGACCTCCCCGGGACAGGGGGATCACGAGCAGTACTTC

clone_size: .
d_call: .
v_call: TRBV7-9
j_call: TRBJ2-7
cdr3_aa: CASSLGRDYEQYF
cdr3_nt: TGTGCCAGCAGCTTAGGCAGAGATTACGAGCAGTACTTC

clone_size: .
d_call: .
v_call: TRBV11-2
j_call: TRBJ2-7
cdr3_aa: CASSSPGQAYEQYF
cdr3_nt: TGTGCCAGCAGCTCACCAGGACAAGCCTACGAGCAGTACTTC

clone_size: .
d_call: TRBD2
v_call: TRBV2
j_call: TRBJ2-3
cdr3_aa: CASSEASGESTDTQYF
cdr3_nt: TGTGCCAGCAGTGAAGCCAGCGGGGAAAGCACAGATACGCAGTATTTT

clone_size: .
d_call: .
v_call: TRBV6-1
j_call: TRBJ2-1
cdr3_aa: CASSPMGPGNEQFF
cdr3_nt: TGTGCCAGCAGTCCTATGGGGCCCGGGAATGAGCAGTTCTTC

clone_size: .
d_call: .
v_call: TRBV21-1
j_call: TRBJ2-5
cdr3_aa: CASSKVPGQETQYF
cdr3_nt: TGTGCCAGCAGCAAAGTGCCGGGACAAGAGACCCAGTACTTC

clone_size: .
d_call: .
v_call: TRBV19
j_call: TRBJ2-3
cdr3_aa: CASDAGLSDTQYF
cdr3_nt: TGTGCCAGCGATGCAGGGTTATCAGATACGCAGTATTTT

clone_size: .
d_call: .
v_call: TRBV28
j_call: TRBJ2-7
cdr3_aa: CASSARLIGIPSYEQYF
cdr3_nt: TGTGCCAGCAGTGCCAGGTTGATAGGAATCCCCTCCTACGAGCAGTACTTC

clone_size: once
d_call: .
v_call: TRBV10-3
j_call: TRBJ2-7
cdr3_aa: CAISWDGSYEQYF
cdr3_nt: TGTGCCATCAGTTGGGACGGATCCTACGAGCAGTACTTC

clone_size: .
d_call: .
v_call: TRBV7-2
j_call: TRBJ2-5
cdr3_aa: CASSFGWGLREETQYF
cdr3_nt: TGTGCCAGCAGCTTTGGGTGGGGCCTCAGGGAAGAGACCCAGTACTTC